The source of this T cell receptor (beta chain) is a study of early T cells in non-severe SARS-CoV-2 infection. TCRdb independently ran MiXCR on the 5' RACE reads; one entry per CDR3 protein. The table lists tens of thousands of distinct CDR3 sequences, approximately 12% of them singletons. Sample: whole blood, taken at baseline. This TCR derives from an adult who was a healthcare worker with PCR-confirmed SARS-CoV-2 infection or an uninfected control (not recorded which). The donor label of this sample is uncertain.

The CDR3 DNA reads TGTGCCAGCAGCGACATCGGGGGGGCCCTCCACTTT. Protein product: CASSDIGGALHF. The chain uses TRBV5-4 and TRBJ1-6, with D maybe TRBD1 (5 bases). The CDR3 is 12 amino acids. V dropped 4 bases and J dropped 14 bases, with 13 bases sitting between them. The germline gives CDR1 SGHNT, CDR2 YYREEE (reference sequence). Combining the CDR3 with reference TRBV5-4 and TRBJ1-6 gives the whole variable domain ETGVTQSPTHLIKTRGQQVTLRCSSQSGHNTVSWYQQALGQGPQFIFQYYREEENGRGNFPPRFSGLQFPNYSSELNVNALELDDSALYLCASSDIGGALHFGNGTRLTVT.